These 32 T cell receptor beta chains share one sample of origin, sequenced in a study of shared clonotypes between healthy human individuals. Method: immunoSEQ multiplex PCR; TCRdb's copy keeps in-frame clones and lacks some. The sample records millions of clones, around nine tenths being singletons. Sequenced sample: naive CD4+ T cells sorted from blood. Subset denoted: CD45RA+ positively selected. The receptors derive from a man between 18 and 35 years old in good health.

J is TRBJ1-5 and V is TRBV15; possibly TRBD1 for D (5 bases). V dropped 4 bases and J dropped 7 bases, with 14 bases sitting between them. Germline V CDR1 and CDR2: LNHNV, YYDKDF (reference sequence). CDR3 length equals 14 residues. CDR3 nucleotide sequence: TGTGCCACCAGCATACGGCAGGGTCCCCAGCCCCAGCATTTT. Residues: CATSIRQGPQPQHF.

This sequence joins TRBV6-1 and TRBJ1-6, with TRBD1 matching over 7 bases. From germline, CDR1 is MNHNS and CDR2 SASEGT. CDR3 size: 16 residues. V trimming: 1 base; J trimming: 4 bases; junction bases outside the gene matches: 4. The CDR3 bases are TGTGCCAGCAGTGAAGAAGGGACAGTTTATAATTCACCCCTCCACTTT. Protein sequence: CASSEEGTVYNSPLHF.

This chain joins TRBV11-2 and TRBJ2-3, with D hard to call. This CDR3 region has 16 residues. From germline, CDR1 is SGHAT and CDR2 FQNNGV. Deletions cut 1 base from V and 1 base from J, with 12 bases between. The CDR3 region has the DNA TGTGCCAGCAGCTTAGGGCATGGGCAGGGCACAGATACGCAGTATTTT. Its translation: CASSLGHGQGTDTQYF.

The rearrangement uses TRBV6-1 and TRBJ2-7, with 8 nucleotides matching TRBD1. This CDR3 has 14 amino acids. The V gene's germline CDR1 is MNHNS and CDR2 SASEGT. V lost 8 bases, J lost 2 bases, and 8 bases stayed unmatched. This CDR3 is CASSFGQGPYEQYF. CDR3 in DNA: TGTGCCAGCTCTTTCGGACAGGGCCCCTACGAGCAGTACTTC.

The chain uses TRBV5-1 and TRBJ2-2; the match to TRBD2 covers 8 bases. CDR1 SGHRS and CDR2 YFSETQ come from the germline V gene. With 2 bases clipped from V and 5 bases from J, the junction kept 8 bases outside the gene matches. CDR3 size: 16 residues. The CDR3 is CASSFLPSGGTGELFF. The CDR3 coding sequence is TGCGCCAGCAGCTTCCTGCCCAGCGGGGGTACCGGGGAGCTGTTTTTT.

The V gene is TRBV7-6, the J gene TRBJ1-1; no reliable D call. V was trimmed by 5 bases and J by 3 bases, leaving 16 bases between them. From germline, CDR1 is SGHVS and CDR2 FNYEAQ. CDR3 length: 15 residues. CDR3 nucleotides: TGTGCCAGCAGCCGTCCCTGGGGAAAGGACACTGAAGCTTTCTTT. Protein: CASSRPWGKDTEAFF.

The chain joins TRBV9 to TRBJ2-7; 12 bases map to TRBD2. Germline CDR1 is SGDLS and CDR2 is YYNGEE. With 0 bases clipped from V and 1 base from J, the junction kept 5 bases outside the gene matches. The CDR3 covers 17 residues. The CDR3 DNA reads TGTGCCAGCAGCGTAGGGGCTAGCGGGAGGGTGTCCTACGAGCAGTACTTC. Its protein product is CASSVGASGRVSYEQYF.

The chain recombines TRBV11-2 with TRBJ2-7; TRBD2 agrees at 9 bases. Looked up from germline, CDR1 is SGHAT and CDR2 is FQNNGV. The V gene end was trimmed by 3 bases and the J gene end by 0 bases; junction bases not matched to a gene: 0. The CDR3 runs to 14 residues. The CDR3 spells CASSFSGSSYEQYF. For the CDR3, the DNA is TGTGCCAGCAGCTTTAGCGGGAGCTCCTACGAGCAGTACTTC.

As for this clone: One end of the junction does not line up with germline, which may come from a read error. This rearrangement joins TRBV6-5 to TRBJ1-1; 9 bases fit TRBD1. Germline-derived CDR1 and CDR2 are MNHEY and SVGAGI. The CDR3 is 15 amino acids. CDR3 coding DNA: TGTGCCACCAGTTCCTCCGGGACAGGGCTTAGGGAAGCTTTCTTT. This codes for CATSSSGTGLREAFF.

The chain employs TRBV6-6 and TRBJ2-4, with 7 positions matching TRBD1. Germline assignment: CDR1 MNHNY and CDR2 SVGAGI (reference sequence). V was pared by 4 bases and J by 1 base, with 1 base of the junction left unmatched. CDR3 length: 14 amino acids. As DNA, the CDR3 is TGTGCCAGCAGTTCGGACAGGGCCAAAAACATTCAGTACTTC. Its translation: CASSSDRAKNIQYF.

The rearrangement links TRBV5-4 to TRBJ1-3; D is unclear. The ends were cut back, 7 bases at V and 1 base at J, with 12 bases in the middle. The CDR3 covers 14 residues. The germline CDR1 and CDR2 sequences are SGHNT and YYREEE (reference sequence). In nucleotides, the CDR3 is TGTGCCAGCGGGCTTTTTGGGTCTGGAAACACCATATATTTT. This sequence encodes CASGLFGSGNTIYF.

V is TRBV11-2 and J is TRBJ2-1; D possibly uses TRBD1 or TRBD2 (6 bases each). In germline, CDR1 is SGHAT, CDR2 FQNNGV. The CDR3 is 16 amino acids. Deletions cut 4 bases from V and 6 bases from J, with 19 bases between. CDR3 nucleotides: TGTGCCAGCAGCTCCCAGGGAAGCGGAGGGGGCAATGAGCAGTTCTTC. Translating gives CASSSQGSGGGNEQFF.

This clone has more than one count but fewer than ten. This specimen includes other DNA sequences encoding the same CDR3. The chain joins TRBV2 to TRBJ1-1, with D uncertain. Trimming took off 5 bases at V and 4 bases at J, with 11 bases between the two ends. Germline CDR1 and CDR2: SNHLY and FYNNEI. This CDR3 region has 13 residues. The CDR3 sequence is CASSLQGSTEAFF. In nucleotides, the CDR3 is TGTGCCAGCAGTCTGCAAGGGAGCACTGAAGCTTTCTTT.

The J gene is TRBJ2-7, the V gene TRBV6-6; D gene uncertain. Germline V CDR1 and CDR2: MNHNY, SVGAGI (reference sequence). With 4 bases removed from V and 4 bases from J, the gap between germline ends came to 5 bases. CDR3 length equals 11 residues. The CDR3 DNA sequence: TGTGCCAGCAGTTTACAGTACGAGCAGTACTTC. This translates into CASSLQYEQYF.

This chain uses TRBV10-1 with TRBJ2-7, with TRBD2 as a possible D gene (5 bases). The CDR3 spans 14 residues. The germline V gene encodes CDR1 WNHNN and CDR2 SYGVQD (reference sequence). V lost 6 bases to trimming and J lost 1 base, with 13 bases between them. The CDR3 sequence: CASSSGRGSYEQYF. The CDR3 region has the DNA TGCGCCAGCAGCTCGGGCCGAGGGTCCTACGAGCAGTACTTC.

The J gene is TRBJ2-5, the V gene TRBV18; TRBD1 agrees at 7 bases. The CDR3 runs 15 residues. V gave up 2 bases and J gave up 7 bases; unmatched junction bases: 10. Germline V gene sequence: CDR1 KGHSH, CDR2 LQKENI. The CDR3 DNA follows: TGTGCCAGCTCACCAGTGACAGGGAATTTCGTGACCCAGTACTTC. This translates into CASSPVTGNFVTQYF.

V usage is TRBV4-1 and J usage is TRBJ2-4; D not resolved. This CDR3 is 15 amino acids long. The V end lost 4 bases, the J end lost 3 bases, and 13 bases lay between the germline ends. CDR1 MGHRA and CDR2 YSYEKL come from the germline V gene. CDR3 region: CASSPGLISKNIQYF. CDR3 DNA sequence: TGCGCCAGCAGCCCCGGGTTGATAAGCAAAAACATTCAGTACTTC.

V usage is TRBV6-5 and J usage is TRBJ1-2, with a weak D call TRBD1 (6 bases). Germline V gives CDR1 MNHEY, CDR2 SVGAGI. The ends were cut back, 6 bases at V and 4 bases at J, with 12 bases in the middle. The CDR3 has 13 residues. The CDR3 loop reads CASRSGQSYGYTF. CDR3 sequence (DNA): TGTGCCAGCAGGTCCGGACAGTCCTATGGCTACACCTTC.

The chain joins TRBV15 to TRBJ1-4; D gene ambiguous. CDR3 length equals 15 residues. Germline CDR1 is LNHNV and CDR2 is YYDKDF (reference sequence). Trimming left V 0 bases short and J 7 bases short, with 12 bases between. The CDR3 bases are TGTGCCACCAGCAGAGATACTAATCGGGTTGAAAAACTGTTTTTT. It specifies CATSRDTNRVEKLFF.

The J gene is TRBJ2-3, the V gene TRBV18; perhaps TRBD2 as D (7 bases). The germline gives CDR1 KGHSH, CDR2 LQKENI. Trimming removed 5 bases from V and 0 bases from J, with 12 bases in between. The CDR3 is 15 amino acids. The CDR3 loop reads CASSTGGPSTDTQYF. The CDR3 DNA reads as TGTGCCAGCTCAACGGGGGGCCCAAGCACAGATACGCAGTATTTT.

For the CDR3, the DNA is TGTGCCAGCAGCCCGACTAGCGGGACCCGGAACAGTGAGCAGTTCTTC. Its translation: CASSPTSGTRNSEQFF. The gene calls are TRBV11-2 and TRBJ2-1; 11 bases fit TRBD2. There are 16 residues in the CDR3. V shed 5 bases, J shed 9 bases, and the junction held 12 bases outside the gene matches. Per the germline V gene, CDR1 is SGHAT and CDR2 is FQNNGV.

The V call is TRBV19, the J call TRBJ1-6; D unresolved. V was cut by 3 bases and J by 0 bases, with 6 bases left in between. The CDR3 consists of 15 residues. CDR1 is LNHDA, CDR2 SQIVND, per germline (reference sequence). The CDR3 reads CASSMGSSYNSPLHF. The CDR3 DNA reads TGTGCCAGTAGTATGGGGAGCTCCTATAATTCACCCCTCCACTTT.

V gene TRBV10-3 combines with J gene TRBJ2-3, with a tentative D call TRBD2 (6 bases). Germline values: CDR1 ENHRY, CDR2 SYGVKD. This CDR3 spans 14 amino acids. V was cut by 6 bases and J by 1 base, with 11 bases left in between. The CDR3 DNA reads as TGTGCCATCAGATCGACGGGGGGCACAGATACGCAGTATTTT. Protein sequence: CAIRSTGGTDTQYF.

The chain carries TRBV30 and TRBJ2-5; no clear D. V was cut by 2 bases and J by 4 bases, with 11 bases left in between. This CDR3 is built from 13 residues. Germline V gene data show CDR1 as GTSNPN and CDR2 as SVGIG (reference sequence). The CDR3 loop is CAWSSIAGETQYF. CDR3 coding DNA: TGTGCCTGGAGTTCGATAGCCGGAGAGACCCAGTACTTC. Full variable domain (missing parts from reference TRBV30 and TRBJ2-5): SQTIHQWPATLVQPVGSPLSLECTVEGTSNPNLYWYRQAAGRGLQLLFYSVGIGQISSEVPQNLSASRPQDRQFILSSKKLLLSDSGFYLCAWSSIAGETQYFGPGTRLLVL.

V usage is TRBV30 and J usage is TRBJ1-4, with a possible D match to TRBD1 (5 bases). Between the trimmed V and J ends, which lost 4 bases and 7 bases, there was a span of 13 bases. Germline V gene lookup returns CDR1 GTSNPN and CDR2 SVGIG (reference sequence). CDR3 length equals 13 residues. The DNA of the CDR3 is TGTGCCTGGACAACCGGGACTCGTGAAAAACTGTTTTTT. The encoded protein is CAWTTGTREKLFF.

Note on this clone: The sample has other DNA sequences that encode this CDR3 too. The rearrangement links TRBV18 to TRBJ1-5; D gene unclear. CDR1 is KGHSH, CDR2 LQKENI, per germline. The length of the CDR3 is 13 residues. Trimming stripped 3 bases from V and 4 bases from J, with 7 bases between. The CDR3 region has the DNA TGTGCCAGCTCACCCACAGAGAATCAGCCCCAGCATTTT. The encoded protein is CASSPTENQPQHF.

V usage is TRBV6-5 and J usage is TRBJ2-7; TRBD2 is a possible D gene (5 bases). V was trimmed by 6 bases and J by 0 bases, leaving 12 bases between them. The CDR3 is 14 residues long. Germline-derived CDR1 and CDR2 are MNHEY and SVGAGI. As DNA, the CDR3 is TGTGCCAGCAGAAAGATCGGACTCTCCTACGAGCAGTACTTC. Its translation is CASRKIGLSYEQYF.

A remark on this clone: This sample includes further DNA sequences coding for the same CDR3. This chain connects TRBV6-5 to TRBJ2-7; 12 positions match TRBD1. With 5 bases clipped from V and 3 bases from J, the junction kept 5 bases outside the gene matches. From germline, CDR1 is MNHEY and CDR2 SVGAGI. This CDR3 has 15 residues. The CDR3 DNA is TGTGCCAGCAGTCAAGGGACAGGGGGCTTCTACGAGCAGTACTTC. Its translation: CASSQGTGGFYEQYF.

The chain is built from TRBV19 and TRBJ2-7; no clear D. This CDR3 is 13 amino acids long. Per germline, CDR1 LNHDA and CDR2 SQIVND (reference sequence). V was trimmed by 8 bases and J by 3 bases, leaving 14 bases between them. CDR3 sequence reads: CASSVVGFYEQYF. CDR3 DNA: TGTGCCAGTTCAGTTGTTGGGTTCTACGAGCAGTACTTC.

This clone has a single count. J is TRBJ2-2 and V is TRBV6-5; 7 bases line up with TRBD2. The ends lost 5 bases at V and 3 bases at J; junction bases unmatched: 6. The germline V gene encodes CDR1 MNHEY and CDR2 SVGAGI. The CDR3 totals 15 residues. This chain's CDR3 is CASSLDGGDTGELFF. The CDR3 DNA follows: TGTGCCAGCAGTCTAGATGGGGGGGACACCGGGGAGCTGTTTTTT.

This chain joins TRBV6-5 and TRBJ1-1; the D is unclear. CDR3 length equals 12 residues. V lost 10 bases to trimming and J lost 1 base, with 10 bases between them. CDR1 is MNHEY and CDR2 is SVGAGI in the germline V gene. This CDR3 reads CATMRGNTEAFF. In DNA, the CDR3 is TGTGCCACCATGCGGGGGAACACTGAAGCTTTCTTT.

The chain links TRBV7-2 to TRBJ2-1; D not resolved. Germline lookup yields CDR1 SGHTA and CDR2 FQGNSA. The CDR3 is made up of 11 amino acids. V lost 5 bases, J lost 9 bases, and 8 bases lay in between. The CDR3 is CASSNLGEQFF. For the CDR3, the DNA is TGTGCCAGCAGCAACTTAGGTGAGCAGTTCTTC.